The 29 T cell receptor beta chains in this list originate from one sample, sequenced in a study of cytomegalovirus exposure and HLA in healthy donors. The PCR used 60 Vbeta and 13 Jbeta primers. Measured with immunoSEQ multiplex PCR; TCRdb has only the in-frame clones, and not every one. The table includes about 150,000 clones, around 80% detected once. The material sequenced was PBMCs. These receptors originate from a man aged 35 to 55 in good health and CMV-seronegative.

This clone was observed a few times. The CDR3 reads CAISVTSGEDEQFF. The DNA of the CDR3 is TGTGCCATCAGTGTGACTAGCGGAGAGGATGAGCAGTTCTTC. The rearrangement uses TRBV10-3 and TRBJ2-1; 9 bases align to TRBD2. The germline V gene has CDR1 ENHRY and CDR2 SYGVKD. The CDR3 spans 14 residues. J was trimmed by 8 bases and V by 4 bases; bases with no gene match: 6.

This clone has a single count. The CDR3 DNA reads TGTGCCAGCAATTATCGGGGGTGGAGTACGGAAGCTAACTATGGCTACACCTTC. It codes for CASNYRGWSTEANYGYTF. This chain connects TRBV2 to TRBJ1-2; tentative D call: TRBD1 (5 bases). This CDR3 comprises 18 residues. Trimming cost V 7 bases and J 0 bases, with 24 bases left between them. Germline CDR1 reads SNHLY; CDR2 reads FYNNEI.

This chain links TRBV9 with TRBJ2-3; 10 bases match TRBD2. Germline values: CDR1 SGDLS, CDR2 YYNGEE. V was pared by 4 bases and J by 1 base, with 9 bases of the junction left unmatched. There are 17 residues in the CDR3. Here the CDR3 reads CASSPTSGVGRTDTQYF. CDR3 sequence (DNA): TGTGCCAGCAGCCCCACTAGCGGGGTCGGACGCACAGATACGCAGTATTTT.

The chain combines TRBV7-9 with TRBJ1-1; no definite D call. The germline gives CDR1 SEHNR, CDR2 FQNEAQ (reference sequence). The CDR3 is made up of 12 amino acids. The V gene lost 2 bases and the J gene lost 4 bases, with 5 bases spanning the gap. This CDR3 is CASSLSGTEAFF. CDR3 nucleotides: TGTGCCAGCAGCTTATCCGGCACTGAAGCTTTCTTT.

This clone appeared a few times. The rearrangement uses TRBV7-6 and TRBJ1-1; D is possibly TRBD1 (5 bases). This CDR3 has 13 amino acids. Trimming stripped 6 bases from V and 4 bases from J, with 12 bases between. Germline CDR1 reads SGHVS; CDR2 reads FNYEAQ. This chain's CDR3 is CASSQSGGTEAFF. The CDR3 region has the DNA TGTGCCAGCAGTCAGTCGGGGGGCACTGAAGCTTTCTTT.

The CDR3: CASQGEFGQPQHF. The CDR3 DNA reads TGTGCCTCCCAGGGGGAATTTGGTCAGCCCCAGCATTTT. The rearrangement links TRBV6-5 to TRBJ1-5, with 7 bases lining up with TRBD1. Unmatched junction bases numbered 10, after V lost 11 bases and J lost 6 bases. This CDR3 has 13 residues. From germline, CDR1 is MNHEY and CDR2 SVGAGI.

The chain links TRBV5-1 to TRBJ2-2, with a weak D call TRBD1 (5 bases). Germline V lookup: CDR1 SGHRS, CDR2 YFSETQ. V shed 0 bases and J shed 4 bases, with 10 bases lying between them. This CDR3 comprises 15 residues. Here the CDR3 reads CASSLEGVSTGELFF. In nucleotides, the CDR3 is TGCGCCAGCAGCTTGGAAGGGGTGAGCACCGGGGAGCTGTTTTTT.

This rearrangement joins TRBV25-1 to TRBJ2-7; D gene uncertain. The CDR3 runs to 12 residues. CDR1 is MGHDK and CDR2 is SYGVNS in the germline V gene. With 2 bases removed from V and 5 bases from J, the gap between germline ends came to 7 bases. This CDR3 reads CASSEVGHEQYF. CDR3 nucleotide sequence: TGTGCCAGCAGTGAAGTGGGCCACGAGCAGTACTTC.

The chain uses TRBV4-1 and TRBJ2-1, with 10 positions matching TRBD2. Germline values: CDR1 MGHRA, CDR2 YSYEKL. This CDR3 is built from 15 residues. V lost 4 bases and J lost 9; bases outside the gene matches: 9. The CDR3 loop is CASSPPLAGAIEQFF. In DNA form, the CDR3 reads TGCGCCAGCAGCCCTCCTCTAGCGGGAGCGATTGAGCAGTTCTTC.

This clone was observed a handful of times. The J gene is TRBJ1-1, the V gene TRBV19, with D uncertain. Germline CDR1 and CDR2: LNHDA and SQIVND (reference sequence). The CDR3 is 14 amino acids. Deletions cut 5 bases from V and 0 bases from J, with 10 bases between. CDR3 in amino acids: CASSPGRMNTEAFF. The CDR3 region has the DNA TGTGCCAGTAGTCCGGGGAGGATGAACACTGAAGCTTTCTTT. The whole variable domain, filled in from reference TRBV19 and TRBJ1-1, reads DGGITQSPKYLFRKEGQNVTLSCEQNLNHDAMYWYRQDPGQGLRLIYYSQIVNDFQKGDIAEGYSVSREKKESFPLTVTSAQKNPTAFYLCASSPGRMNTEAFFGQGTRLTVV.

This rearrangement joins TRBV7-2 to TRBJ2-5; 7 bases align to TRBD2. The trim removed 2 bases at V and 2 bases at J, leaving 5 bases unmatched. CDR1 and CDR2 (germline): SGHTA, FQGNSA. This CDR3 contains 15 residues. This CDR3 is CASSLPLAAQETQYF. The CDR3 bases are TGTGCCAGCAGCTTACCCCTAGCGGCACAAGAGACCCAGTACTTC.

The CDR3 is CASARETEFPYEQYF. DNA for the CDR3: TGTGCCAGCGCCCGCGAAACAGAATTTCCCTACGAGCAGTACTTC. The V call is TRBV27, the J call TRBJ2-7; D gene ambiguous. V was cut by 8 bases and J by 2 bases, with 19 bases left in between. The germline gives CDR1 MNHEY, CDR2 SMNVEV (reference sequence). There are 15 residues in the CDR3.

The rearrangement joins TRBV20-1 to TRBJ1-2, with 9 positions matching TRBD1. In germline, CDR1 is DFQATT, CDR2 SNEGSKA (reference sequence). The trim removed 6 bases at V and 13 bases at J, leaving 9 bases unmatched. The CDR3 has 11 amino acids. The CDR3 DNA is TGCAGTGCCGGGAGGGACAGGGCTAGCACCTTC. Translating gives CSAGRDRASTF.

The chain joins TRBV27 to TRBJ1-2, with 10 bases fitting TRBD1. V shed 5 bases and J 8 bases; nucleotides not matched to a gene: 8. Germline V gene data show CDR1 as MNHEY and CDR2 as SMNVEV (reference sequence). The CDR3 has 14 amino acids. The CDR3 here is CASSLRQGARGYTF. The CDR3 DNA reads TGTGCCAGCAGTCTCCGACAGGGGGCGCGAGGCTACACCTTC.

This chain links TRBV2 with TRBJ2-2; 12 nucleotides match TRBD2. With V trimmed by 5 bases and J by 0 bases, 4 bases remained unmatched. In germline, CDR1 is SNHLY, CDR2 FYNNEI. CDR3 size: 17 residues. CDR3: CASSLGLAGTNTGELFF. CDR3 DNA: TGTGCCAGCAGTCTAGGACTAGCGGGAACGAACACCGGGGAGCTGTTTTTT.

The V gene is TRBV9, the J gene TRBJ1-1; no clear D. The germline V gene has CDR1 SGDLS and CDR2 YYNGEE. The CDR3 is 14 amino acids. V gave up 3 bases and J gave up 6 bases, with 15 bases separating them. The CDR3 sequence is CASSAHPEIAEAFF. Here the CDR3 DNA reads TGTGCCAGCAGCGCCCATCCCGAGATCGCTGAAGCTTTCTTT. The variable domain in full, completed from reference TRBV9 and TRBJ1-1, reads DSGVTQTPKHLITATGQRVTLRCSPRSGDLSVYWYQQSLDQGLQFLIQYYNGEERAKGNILERFSAQQFPDLHSELNLSSLELGDSALYFCASSAHPEIAEAFFGQGTRLTVV.

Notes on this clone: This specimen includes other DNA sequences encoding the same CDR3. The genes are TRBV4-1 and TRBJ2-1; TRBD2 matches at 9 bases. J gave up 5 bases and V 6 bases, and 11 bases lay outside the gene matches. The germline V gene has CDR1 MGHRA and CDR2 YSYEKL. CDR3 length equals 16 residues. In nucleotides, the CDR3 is TGCGCCAGCAGTCCTGTCCAGCGGGAGGTACACAATGAGCAGTTCTTC. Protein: CASSPVQREVHNEQFF.

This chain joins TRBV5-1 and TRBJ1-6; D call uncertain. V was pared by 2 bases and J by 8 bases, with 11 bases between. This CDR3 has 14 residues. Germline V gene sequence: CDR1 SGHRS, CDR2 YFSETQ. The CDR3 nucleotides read TGCGCCAGCAGCTTCCGGGGAGCTGATTCACCCCTCCACTTT. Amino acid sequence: CASSFRGADSPLHF.

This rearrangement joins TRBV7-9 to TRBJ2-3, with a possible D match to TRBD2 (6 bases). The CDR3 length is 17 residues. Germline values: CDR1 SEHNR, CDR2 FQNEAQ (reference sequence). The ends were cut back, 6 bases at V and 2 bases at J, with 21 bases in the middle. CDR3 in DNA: TGTGCCAGCAGGGCTTTCCCCGGGGGTCATAACACAGATACGCAGTATTTT. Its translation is CASRAFPGGHNTDTQYF.

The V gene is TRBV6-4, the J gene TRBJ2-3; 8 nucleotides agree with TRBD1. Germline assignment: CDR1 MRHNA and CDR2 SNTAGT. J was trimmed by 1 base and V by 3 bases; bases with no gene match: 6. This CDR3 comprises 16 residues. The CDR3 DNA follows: TGTGCCAGCAGTGAAGCGAAGACAGGGGGCACAGATACGCAGTATTTT. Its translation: CASSEAKTGGTDTQYF.

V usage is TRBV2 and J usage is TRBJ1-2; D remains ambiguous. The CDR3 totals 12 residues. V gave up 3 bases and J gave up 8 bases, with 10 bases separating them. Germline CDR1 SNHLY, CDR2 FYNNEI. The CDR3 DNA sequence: TGTGCCAGCAGTGAGAGGAGCCGCGGCTACACCTTC. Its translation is CASSERSRGYTF.

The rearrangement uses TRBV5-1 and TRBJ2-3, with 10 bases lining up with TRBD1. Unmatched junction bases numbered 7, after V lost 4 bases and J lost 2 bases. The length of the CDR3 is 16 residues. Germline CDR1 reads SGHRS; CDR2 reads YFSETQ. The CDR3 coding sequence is TGCGCCAGCAGCACGGGACAGGGGCGCAACACAGATACGCAGTATTTT. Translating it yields CASSTGQGRNTDTQYF.

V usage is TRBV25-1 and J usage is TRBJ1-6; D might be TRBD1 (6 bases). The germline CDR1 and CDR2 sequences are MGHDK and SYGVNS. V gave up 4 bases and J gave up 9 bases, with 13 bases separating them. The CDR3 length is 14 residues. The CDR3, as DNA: TGTGCCAGCAGTGCCTCCAACAGGGTTTCACCCCTCCACTTT. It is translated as CASSASNRVSPLHF. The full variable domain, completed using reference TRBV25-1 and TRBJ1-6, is EADIYQTPRYLVIGTGKKITLECSQTMGHDKMYWYQQDPGMELHLIHYSYGVNSTEKGDLSSESTVSRIRTEHFPLTLESARPSHTSQYLCASSASNRVSPLHFGNGTRLTVT.

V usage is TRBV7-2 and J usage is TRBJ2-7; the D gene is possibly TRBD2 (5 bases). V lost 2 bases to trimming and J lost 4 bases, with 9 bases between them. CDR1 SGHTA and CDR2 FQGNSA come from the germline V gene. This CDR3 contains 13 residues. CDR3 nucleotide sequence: TGTGCCAGCAGCTTAAGTACTAGGTACGAGCAGTACTTC. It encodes CASSLSTRYEQYF. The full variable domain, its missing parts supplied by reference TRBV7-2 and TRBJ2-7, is GAGVSQSPSNKVTEKGKDVELRCDPISGHTALYWYRQSLGQGLEFLIYFQGNSAPDKSGLPSDRFSAERTGGSVSTLTIQRTQQEDSAVYLCASSLSTRYEQYFGPGTRLTVT.

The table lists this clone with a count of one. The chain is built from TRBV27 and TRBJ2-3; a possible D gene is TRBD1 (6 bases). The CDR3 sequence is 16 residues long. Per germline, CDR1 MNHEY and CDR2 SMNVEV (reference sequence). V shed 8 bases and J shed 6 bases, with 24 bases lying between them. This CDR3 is CASRLKKLFRGDTQYF. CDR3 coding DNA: TGTGCCAGCCGACTAAAAAAACTCTTTAGGGGGGATACGCAGTATTTT.

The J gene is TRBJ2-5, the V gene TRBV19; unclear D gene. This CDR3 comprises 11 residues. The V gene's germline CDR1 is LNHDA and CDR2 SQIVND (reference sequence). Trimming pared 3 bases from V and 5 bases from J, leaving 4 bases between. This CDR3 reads CASSIEETQYF. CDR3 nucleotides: TGTGCCAGTAGTATCGAGGAGACCCAGTACTTC.

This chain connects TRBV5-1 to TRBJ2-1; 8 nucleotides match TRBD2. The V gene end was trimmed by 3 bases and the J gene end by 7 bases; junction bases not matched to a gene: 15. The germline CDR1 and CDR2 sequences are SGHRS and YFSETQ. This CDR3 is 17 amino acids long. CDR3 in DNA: TGCGCCAGCAGCTGGAGAGAGAGCGGGAGAGGAGGTAATGAGCAGTTCTTC. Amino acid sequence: CASSWRESGRGGNEQFF.

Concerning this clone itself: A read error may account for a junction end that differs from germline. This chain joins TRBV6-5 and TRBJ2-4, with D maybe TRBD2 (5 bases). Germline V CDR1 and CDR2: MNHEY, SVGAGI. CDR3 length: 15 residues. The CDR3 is CASTDLFLAKNSQYF. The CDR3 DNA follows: TGTGCCAGCACCGACTTATTTCTAGCCAAAAACAGTCAGTACTTC.

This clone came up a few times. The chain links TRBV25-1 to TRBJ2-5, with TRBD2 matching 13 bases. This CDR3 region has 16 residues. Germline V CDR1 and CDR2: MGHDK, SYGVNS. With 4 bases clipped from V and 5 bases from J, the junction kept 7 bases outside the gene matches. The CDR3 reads CASSGGTSGMGETQYF. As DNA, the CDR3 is TGTGCCAGCAGTGGGGGGACTAGCGGGATGGGGGAGACCCAGTACTTC.